This T cell receptor beta chain was documented in a study of PD-L1 blockade in urothelial cancer. This CDR3 has 14 amino acids. Per the germline V gene, CDR1 is SEHNR and CDR2 is FQNEAQ (reference sequence). With V trimmed by 2 bases and J by 4 bases, 3 bases remained unmatched. The assay was immunoSEQ multiplex PCR, and TCRdb's table has in-frame clones only and misses some. The sample yields 70,000 to 90,000 clones, roughly 82% seen once. The J gene is TRBJ2-3, the V gene TRBV7-9; 7 bases are a match to TRBD1. The origin of this receptor is a man aged 65-85 years with urothelial cancer. The material was PBMCs, obtained around atezolizumab (anti-PD-L1) treatment. This chain's CDR3 is CASSLWQGADTQYF. CDR3 nucleotide sequence: TGTGCCAGCAGCTTATGGCAGGGGGCAGATACGCAGTATTTT.